These T cell receptor beta chains were read from a single sample in a study of shared clonotypes between healthy human individuals. Sequencing was performed with immunoSEQ multiplex PCR; in TCRdb, only in-frame clones are kept and a portion is missing. The repertoire holds 1.5 million to 2.5 million clones, with over 85% as singletons. Sequenced sample: naive CD8+ T cells sorted from blood. Receptor source: a man aged 18 to 30 in good health. Each CDR3 is given with its conserved first and last residue. D genes are given only for firm matches. A clone size is listed for some rows: how often the clone was seen (once, few, many), or a class if it is expanded.

>NA|NA|TRBV2|TRBJ2-6
CATPYRESPSGANVLTF
TGTGCCACCCCCTACAGGGAGTCTCCCTCTGGGGCCAACGTCCTGACTTTC
>NA|NA|TRBV11-2|TRBJ2-5
CASSLDNRVQETQYF
TGTGCCAGCAGCTTAGATAACAGGGTACAAGAGACCCAGTACTTC
>NA|NA|TRBV10-2|TRBJ2-7
CASSQQLSSYEQYF
TGCGCCAGCAGCCAACAGTTATCCTCCTACGAGCAGTACTTC
>NA|NA|TRBV9|TRBJ1-1
CASSVTTVTEAFF
TGTGCCAGCAGCGTCACGACAGTAACTGAAGCTTTCTTT
>NA|once|TRBV11-3|TRBJ2-1
CASSKDSPEQFF
TGTGCCAGCAGCAAGGACAGTCCCGAGCAGTTCTTC
>NA|NA|TRBV19|TRBJ2-7
CASSIEGASGFYEQYF
TGTGCCAGTAGTATTGAAGGGGCTTCGGGCTTTTACGAGCAGTACTTC
>NA|NA|TRBV11-2|TRBJ2-7
CASSSNRDTLTYEQYF
TGTGCCAGCAGCTCCAACCGGGACACCCTAACCTACGAGCAGTACTTC
>TRBD2|once|TRBV6-5|TRBJ2-5
CASSRGLAGDETQYF
TGTGCCAGCAGCCGGGGACTAGCGGGGGATGAGACCCAGTACTTC
>TRBD1|NA|TRBV9|TRBJ2-1
CASSVEGGLYNEQFF
TGTGCCAGCAGCGTAGAAGGGGGCCTCTACAATGAGCAGTTCTTC
>TRBD1|NA|TRBV18|TRBJ1-5
CASSPTGEGPHGNQPQHF
TGTGCCAGCTCACCCACAGGGGAAGGGCCACATGGCAATCAGCCCCAGCATTTT
>TRBD2|NA|TRBV29-1|TRBJ2-1
CSAGEGSGAYNEQFF
TGCAGCGCTGGGGAGGGTAGCGGGGCCTACAATGAGCAGTTCTTC
>TRBD2|once|TRBV5-1|TRBJ2-3
CASSGGTSGTLDTQYF
TGCGCCAGCAGCGGCGGGACTAGCGGGACTCTAGATACGCAGTATTTT
>NA|NA|TRBV27|TRBJ2-7
CASSLSVGSGGYEQYF
TGTGCCAGCAGTTTATCGGTCGGCAGTGGGGGCTACGAGCAGTACTTC
>NA|NA|TRBV27|TRBJ2-7
CASSLGATYEQYF
TGTGCCAGCAGTTTAGGGGCTACCTACGAGCAGTACTTC
>TRBD1|NA|TRBV29-1|TRBJ2-7
CSIRTGVNEQYF
TGCAGCATTCGGACAGGGGTCAACGAGCAGTACTTC
>NA|NA|TRBV7-9|TRBJ2-5
CASSLASLETQYF
TGTGCCAGCAGCTTAGCTTCTTTAGAGACCCAGTACTTC
>TRBD1|NA|TRBV25-1|TRBJ2-7
CASSPSDRVHEQYF
TGTGCCAGCAGTCCCTCGGACAGGGTACACGAGCAGTACTTC
>TRBD2|NA|TRBV4-2|TRBJ2-6
CASSHAAFMGGNGGANVLTF
TGTGCCAGCAGCCATGCTGCCTTTATGGGAGGGAACGGGGGGGCCAACGTCCTGACTTTC
>TRBD1|NA|TRBV5-1|TRBJ2-7
CASSPGGTGVIYEQYF
TGCGCCAGCAGCCCGGGCGGGACAGGGGTGATCTACGAGCAGTACTTC
>NA|NA|TRBV11-3|TRBJ2-7
CASSSHTDEQYF
TGTGCCAGCAGCTCACATACGGACGAGCAGTACTTC
>NA|NA|TRBV19|TRBJ2-1
CASSMPGLGGSNEQFF
TGTGCCAGTAGTATGCCGGGACTTGGGGGAAGTAATGAGCAGTTCTTC
>TRBD1|NA|TRBV27|TRBJ2-1
CASSPFPSGTEERNEQFF
TGTGCCAGCAGTCCTTTCCCCTCCGGGACAGAGGAGCGGAATGAGCAGTTCTTC
>NA|NA|TRBV6-1|TRBJ2-3
CASSEDQASTDTQYF
TGTGCCAGCAGTGAGGACCAGGCTAGCACAGATACGCAGTATTTT
>NA|NA|TRBV6-1|TRBJ1-2
CASSEAGTLDGYTF
TGTGCCAGCAGTGAAGCAGGGACTTTGGATGGCTACACCTTC
>NA|NA|TRBV4-1|TRBJ2-3
CASSQELEFRDTQYF
TGCGCCAGCAGCCAAGAACTAGAGTTCCGCGATACGCAGTATTTT
>TRBD2|NA|TRBV15|TRBJ2-7
CATSSPNSLTSGLYEQYF
TGTGCCACCAGCAGTCCTAACTCCCTCACTAGCGGCCTCTACGAGCAGTACTTC
>NA|NA|TRBV10-3|TRBJ1-1
CAISESGSNTEAFF
TGTGCCATCAGTGAGTCGGGATCCAACACTGAAGCTTTCTTT
>TRBD2|NA|TRBV4-3|TRBJ2-1
CASSQDPGLAGVNEQFF
TGCGCCAGCAGCCAAGATCCCGGACTAGCGGGAGTTAATGAGCAGTTCTTC
>NA|NA|TRBV19|TRBJ1-5
CASSIVGFSNQPQHF
TGTGCCAGTAGTATAGTAGGGTTTAGCAATCAGCCCCAGCATTTT
>TRBD2|NA|TRBV27|TRBJ2-1
CASKRGGMDEQFF
TGTGCCAGCAAGCGCGGGGGGATGGATGAGCAGTTCTTC
>TRBD2|NA|TRBV6-5|TRBJ2-1
CASLHTGGSYNEQFF
TGTGCCAGCTTACATACGGGCGGGAGTTACAATGAGCAGTTCTTC
>TRBD2|NA|TRBV7-9|TRBJ2-7
CASSSIAGQSYEQYF
TGTGCCAGCAGCTCAATAGCGGGGCAGAGCTACGAGCAGTACTTC
>NA|few|TRBV7-9|TRBJ2-7
CASTPAQGIWQYF
TGTGCCAGCACTCCAGCACAGGGAATATGGCAGTACTTC
>TRBD1|NA|TRBV7-2|TRBJ2-1
CASSLAYRTGKMYNEQFF
TGTGCCAGCAGCTTAGCGTACAGGACAGGGAAGATGTACAATGAGCAGTTCTTC
>NA|NA|TRBV18|TRBJ2-7
CASSPVRVSNEQYF
TGTGCCAGCTCACCAGTCAGGGTCTCGAACGAGCAGTACTTC
>NA|NA|TRBV7-9|TRBJ1-2
CASSSYPIGQNYGYTF
TGTGCCAGCAGCTCATACCCCATCGGACAGAACTATGGCTACACCTTC
>NA|NA|TRBV7-2|TRBJ2-7
CASSINRWRGSSYEQYF
TGTGCCAGCAGCATTAATCGGTGGCGGGGCAGCTCCTACGAGCAGTACTTC
>NA|NA|TRBV4-1|TRBJ1-2
CASSPPSGLELGYTF
TGCGCCAGCAGCCCGCCGTCGGGGCTGGAATTGGGCTACACCTTC
>NA|NA|TRBV7-6|TRBJ1-1
CASSLFVLADNENTEAFF
TGTGCCAGCAGCTTATTTGTTTTGGCAGACAATGAGAACACTGAAGCTTTCTTT
>NA|NA|TRBV7-9|TRBJ2-7
CASSLVTGGAYEQYF
TGTGCCAGCAGCTTAGTTACAGGAGGAGCCTACGAGCAGTACTTC
>NA|NA|TRBV29-1|TRBJ1-1
CSTGGLGYTEAFF
TGCAGCACGGGAGGATTAGGGTACACTGAAGCTTTCTTT
>NA|once|TRBV7-9|TRBJ1-5
CASSPPTVNQPQHF
TGTGCCAGCAGCCCTCCGACAGTTAATCAGCCCCAGCATTTT
>NA|NA|TRBV27|TRBJ2-1
CASSQDHYNEQFF
TGTGCCAGCAGCCAGGACCACTACAATGAGCAGTTCTTC
>TRBD1|once|TRBV4-2|TRBJ2-7
CASSQPDREYEQYF
TGTGCCAGCAGCCAACCGGACAGGGAATACGAGCAGTACTTC
>TRBD1|NA|TRBV2|TRBJ1-1
CASSVGQGAKTEAFF
TGTGCCAGCAGTGTTGGTCAGGGGGCGAAGACTGAAGCTTTCTTT